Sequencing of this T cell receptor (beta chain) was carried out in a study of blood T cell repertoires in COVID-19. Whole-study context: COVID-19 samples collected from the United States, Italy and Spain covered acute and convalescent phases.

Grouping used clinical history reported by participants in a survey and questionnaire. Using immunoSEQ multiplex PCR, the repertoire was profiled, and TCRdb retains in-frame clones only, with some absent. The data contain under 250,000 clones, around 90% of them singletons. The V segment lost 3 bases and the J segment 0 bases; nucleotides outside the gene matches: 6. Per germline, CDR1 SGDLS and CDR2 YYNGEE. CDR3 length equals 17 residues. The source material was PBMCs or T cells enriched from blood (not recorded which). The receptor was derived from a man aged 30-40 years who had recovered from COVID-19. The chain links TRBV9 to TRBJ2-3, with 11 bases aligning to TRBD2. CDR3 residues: CASSDPGLAASTDTQYF. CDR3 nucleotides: TGTGCCAGCAGCGATCCGGGACTAGCGGCTAGCACAGATACGCAGTATTTT.